Following are 29 T cell receptor beta chains from one sample sequenced in a study of radiation and T cells in renal cell carcinoma. Method: immunoSEQ multiplex PCR; TCRdb's copy keeps in-frame clones and lacks some. The sample yields roughly 120,000 clones, more than 80% seen once. Time point denoted: blood 2 weeks post-SBRT. Treatment: 15 Gy SBRT to primary tumor, nephrectomy 4 weeks later. The sequencing here drew on blood, taken from a patient whose treatment included radiotherapy and nephrectomy. The receptors were gathered from a woman aged 60 to 75 with renal cell carcinoma.

This rearrangement joins TRBV6-5 to TRBJ2-7, with D possibly called TRBD1 or TRBD2 (5 bases each). Trimming removed 4 bases at V and 3 bases at J, with 13 bases between. The CDR3 extends over 14 amino acids. From germline, CDR1 is MNHEY and CDR2 SVGAGI. The CDR3 bases are TGTGCCAGCAGTTCCCGGGACCGCCTCTACGAGCAGTACTTC. Translating gives CASSSRDRLYEQYF.

V usage is TRBV7-9 and J usage is TRBJ2-1, with D hard to call. Between the trimmed V and J ends, which lost 2 bases and 6 bases, there was a span of 11 bases. CDR3 length equals 14 residues. Looked up from germline, CDR1 is SEHNR and CDR2 is FQNEAQ (reference sequence). DNA for the CDR3: TGTGCCAGCAGCTTATCAGTGACGGGCAATGAGCAGTTCTTC. Translated, it gives CASSLSVTGNEQFF.

This clone was seen only once. The chain uses TRBV14 and TRBJ2-7; TRBD1 agrees at 9 bases. Per germline, CDR1 SGHDN and CDR2 FVKESK. The CDR3 is 16 residues long. The ends lost 6 bases at V and 5 bases at J; junction bases unmatched: 14. The CDR3 DNA reads as TGTGCCAGCAGACCCTTCACGGGGACAGGGAACAACGAGCAGTACTTC. Amino acids: CASRPFTGTGNNEQYF.

The V gene is TRBV19, the J gene TRBJ2-5; D is uncertain. CDR3 length: 14 residues. Germline-derived CDR1 and CDR2 are LNHDA and SQIVND (reference sequence). V lost 3 bases, J lost 0 bases, and 8 bases lay in between. The CDR3 is CASSMARDQETQYF. The DNA of the CDR3 is TGTGCCAGTAGTATGGCCCGGGACCAAGAGACCCAGTACTTC.

The chain recombines TRBV7-9 with TRBJ2-7; no clear D gene. Germline V gives CDR1 SEHNR, CDR2 FQNEAQ (reference sequence). The CDR3 consists of 11 residues. Trimming cost V 3 bases and J 6 bases, with 6 bases left between them. CDR3 amino acids: CASSFSSEQYF. The CDR3 region has the DNA TGTGCCAGCAGCTTTTCCAGCGAGCAGTACTTC.

This chain links TRBV6-6 with TRBJ2-2, with 7 nucleotides matching TRBD2. The trim removed 8 bases at V and 2 bases at J, leaving 5 bases unmatched. The CDR3 extends over 14 amino acids. The germline CDR1 and CDR2 sequences are MNHNY and SVGAGI (reference sequence). The CDR3 spells CASPGGPNTGELFF. The CDR3 DNA sequence: TGTGCCAGCCCGGGGGGTCCCAACACCGGGGAGCTGTTTTTT.

The rearrangement links TRBV2 to TRBJ2-5; TRBD2 agrees at 12 bases. The V gene end was trimmed by 7 bases and the J gene end by 0 bases; junction bases not matched to a gene: 3. The CDR3 spans 15 residues. Germline V gene sequence: CDR1 SNHLY, CDR2 FYNNEI. CDR3 nucleotide sequence: TGTGCCAGCAATCGACTAGCGGGGGACCAAGAGACCCAGTACTTC. Translating gives CASNRLAGDQETQYF.

On this clone: Mismatch with germline at one junction end may stem from a read error. V usage is TRBV6-5 and J usage is TRBJ2-2; D is unresolved. The CDR3 length is 13 residues. Germline assignment: CDR1 MNHEY and CDR2 SVGAGI. CDR3 DNA sequence: TGTGCCAGCAGCACCGACTTCACCCGGGAGCTGTTTTTT. It yields the protein CASSTDFTRELFF.

The chain has TRBV7-3 and TRBJ1-1, with TRBD1 matching over 10 bases. In germline, CDR1 is SGHTA, CDR2 FQGTGA. Unmatched junction bases numbered 7, after V lost 4 bases and J lost 5 bases. CDR3 length: 15 amino acids. CDR3 in amino acids: CASSSTGQGGTEAFF. CDR3 nucleotides: TGTGCCAGCAGCTCAACCGGACAGGGGGGGACTGAAGCTTTCTTT.

This chain uses TRBV6-6 with TRBJ2-4, with no clear D. Trimming removed 0 bases from V and 5 bases from J, with 2 bases in between. The CDR3 runs 12 residues. Per the germline V gene, CDR1 is MNHNY and CDR2 is SVGAGI (reference sequence). Here the CDR3 DNA reads TGTGCCAGCAGTTACTCAGAAAACATTCAGTACTTC. Its translation: CASSYSENIQYF.

Only a few counts were recorded for this clone. This chain links TRBV6-6 with TRBJ1-1; D is ambiguous. The ends were cut back, 5 bases at V and 0 bases at J, with 10 bases in the middle. Germline V gives CDR1 MNHNY, CDR2 SVGAGI (reference sequence). The CDR3 runs 14 residues. CDR3 region: CASSLLPLNTEAFF. Written as DNA, the CDR3 is TGTGCCAGCAGTCTCCTCCCCCTGAACACTGAAGCTTTCTTT.

This clone appeared a few times. The rearrangement uses TRBV20-1 and TRBJ1-1; D unresolved. The CDR3 covers 11 residues. Germline values: CDR1 DFQATT, CDR2 SNEGSKA (reference sequence). The V gene lost 2 bases and the J gene lost 8 bases, with 9 bases spanning the gap. The CDR3 here is CSARQAGEAFF. CDR3 DNA sequence: TGCAGTGCTAGACAGGCGGGAGAAGCTTTCTTT.

This clone was observed once. V is TRBV19 and J is TRBJ2-3; either TRBD1 or TRBD2 may fit D (5 bases each). The CDR3 has 13 amino acids. Trimming cost V 7 bases and J 4 bases, with 12 bases left between them. Germline V lookup: CDR1 LNHDA, CDR2 SQIVND (reference sequence). As DNA, the CDR3 is TGTGCCAGTATCCCTAGGGGAGCAGATACGCAGTATTTT. It encodes CASIPRGADTQYF.

This chain uses TRBV6-1 with TRBJ1-1; D is ambiguous. In germline, CDR1 is MNHNS, CDR2 SASEGT. The CDR3 length is 15 residues. Trimming left V 5 bases short and J 2 bases short, with 15 bases between. CDR3 sequence: CASSWGGKRNTEAFF. CDR3 coding DNA: TGTGCCAGCAGTTGGGGAGGTAAGAGAAACACTGAAGCTTTCTTT.

This clone was seen a handful of times. Additional DNA sequences in this sample encode the identical CDR3. This sequence joins TRBV20-1 and TRBJ1-1; no definite D call. The ends were cut back, 5 bases at V and 5 bases at J, with 6 bases in the middle. Germline V gene data show CDR1 as DFQATT and CDR2 as SNEGSKA (reference sequence). This CDR3 spans 10 amino acids. The CDR3 nucleotides are TGCAGTGCTCGCCGGACTGAAGCTTTCTTT. This translates into CSARRTEAFF.

The genes are TRBV7-9 and TRBJ2-2; unclear D gene. The CDR3 contains 15 residues. Germline assignment: CDR1 SEHNR and CDR2 FQNEAQ (reference sequence). The germline V and J ends were trimmed by 5 bases and 4 bases, with 14 bases remaining between them. The CDR3 loop is CASSRSALTTGELFF. The CDR3 DNA reads TGTGCCAGCAGCCGTTCTGCCCTTACCACCGGGGAGCTGTTTTTT.

The V gene is TRBV27, the J gene TRBJ2-6; 7 bases are shared with TRBD1. The V gene's germline CDR1 is MNHEY and CDR2 SMNVEV (reference sequence). CDR3 length: 18 residues. V shed 1 base, J shed 3 bases, and the junction held 9 bases outside the gene matches. The CDR3 region has the DNA TGTGCCAGCAGTTTATTGGCAGGGGGTTCTTTTGGGGCCAACGTCCTGACTTTC. Its translation is CASSLLAGGSFGANVLTF.

The chain employs TRBV10-2 and TRBJ2-7; TRBD1 aligns across 10 bases. Germline CDR1 is WSHSY and CDR2 is SAAADI. The V segment lost 8 bases and the J segment 3 bases; nucleotides outside the gene matches: 7. This CDR3 is 14 amino acids long. CDR3 nucleotide sequence: TGCGCCAGCCGGGACAGGGGCCCTCTCTACGAGCAGTACTTC. It codes for CASRDRGPLYEQYF.

CDR3 DNA sequence: TGTGCCAGCAGGATACGGGACAGGGGCTCTAACACTGAAGCTTTCTTT. The encoded protein is CASRIRDRGSNTEAFF. The rearrangement uses TRBV28 and TRBJ1-1; 10 bases are shared with TRBD1. The CDR3 is 16 residues long. V was pared by 6 bases and J by 2 bases, with 9 bases of the junction left unmatched. CDR1 is MDHEN, CDR2 SYDVKM, per germline.

The chain has TRBV7-2 and TRBJ2-4, with D uncertain. The CDR3 totals 13 residues. Deletions cut 1 base from V and 6 bases from J, with 7 bases between. Looked up from germline, CDR1 is SGHTA and CDR2 is FQGNSA. CDR3 nucleotide sequence: TGTGCCAGCAGCTTAGGGATGGGAAACATTCAGTACTTC. Amino acids: CASSLGMGNIQYF. The whole variable domain, remainder taken from reference TRBV7-2 and TRBJ2-4, is GAGVSQSPSNKVTEKGKDVELRCDPISGHTALYWYRQSLGQGLEFLIYFQGNSAPDKSGLPSDRFSAERTGGSVSTLTIQRTQQEDSAVYLCASSLGMGNIQYFGAGTRLSVL.

In nucleotides, the CDR3 is TGTGCCAGCAGTACCCCATTCGGGGCGGGGGAGCAGTACTTC. Translated, it gives CASSTPFGAGEQYF. This chain joins TRBV6-5 and TRBJ2-5; 7 nucleotides line up with TRBD2. The junction had 14 bases not matched to a gene; V was cut back by 5 bases and J by 11 bases. The germline CDR1 and CDR2 sequences are MNHEY and SVGAGI. The CDR3 sequence is 14 residues long.

Notes on this clone: Other DNA sequences in the sample encode the same CDR3. The chain employs TRBV5-1 and TRBJ1-1; no clear D. The CDR3 spans 13 residues. The germline V gene has CDR1 SGHRS and CDR2 YFSETQ. V was cut by 2 bases and J by 1 base, with 6 bases left in between. The CDR3 DNA reads as TGCGCCAGCAGCTTTTTGGAGAACACTGAAGCTTTCTTT. This sequence encodes CASSFLENTEAFF. The full variable domain, rest sourced from reference TRBV5-1 and TRBJ1-1, is KAGVTQTPRYLIKTRGQQVTLSCSPISGHRSVSWYQQTPGQGLQFLFEYFSETQRNKGNFPGRFSGRQFSNSRSEMNVSTLELGDSALYLCASSFLENTEAFFGQGTRLTVV.

The chain links TRBV6-1 to TRBJ2-7; D is undetermined. Germline V CDR1 and CDR2: MNHNS, SASEGT. This CDR3 has 12 amino acids. Deletions cut 8 bases from V and 4 bases from J, with 12 bases between. CDR3 in DNA: TGTGCCAGCCAATGGCTGGGTTACGAGCAGTACTTC. This gives the protein CASQWLGYEQYF.

This rearrangement joins TRBV5-1 to TRBJ2-1; D is unclear. Germline loops: CDR1 SGHRS, CDR2 YFSETQ. The CDR3 totals 16 residues. V was clipped by 0 bases and J by 2 bases, with 12 bases between them. This CDR3 reads CASSLVQGPTYNEQFF. The CDR3 DNA reads TGCGCCAGCAGCTTGGTTCAAGGACCCACCTACAATGAGCAGTTCTTC. Full variable domain (outside the CDR3, taken from reference TRBV5-1 and TRBJ2-1): KAGVTQTPRYLIKTRGQQVTLSCSPISGHRSVSWYQQTPGQGLQFLFEYFSETQRNKGNFPGRFSGRQFSNSRSEMNVSTLELGDSALYLCASSLVQGPTYNEQFFGPGTRLTVL.

V gene TRBV28 combines with J gene TRBJ1-1; 7 bases agree with TRBD1. J gave up 1 base and V 3 bases, and 2 bases lay outside the gene matches. The germline V gene encodes CDR1 MDHEN and CDR2 SYDVKM. The CDR3 is 14 residues long. The CDR3 here is CASSLTGPNTEAFF. CDR3 nucleotide sequence: TGTGCCAGCAGTTTGACAGGGCCGAACACTGAAGCTTTCTTT.

This chain links TRBV7-2 with TRBJ1-1, with TRBD1 identical over 8 bases. Germline assignment: CDR1 SGHTA and CDR2 FQGNSA. The CDR3 sequence is 14 residues long. The junction had 7 bases not matched to a gene; V was cut back by 5 bases and J by 5 bases. CDR3 sequence reads: CASSTRGTGTEAFF. The CDR3 region has the DNA TGTGCCAGCAGCACTCGAGGGACAGGAACTGAAGCTTTCTTT.

V gene TRBV9 combines with J gene TRBJ2-7; the match to TRBD1 covers 7 bases. Looked up from germline, CDR1 is SGDLS and CDR2 is YYNGEE. The CDR3 loop spans 14 amino acids. With V trimmed by 0 bases and J by 9 bases, 9 bases remained unmatched. The CDR3 here is CASSVDRGKGRQYF. The CDR3, as DNA: TGTGCCAGCAGCGTAGACAGGGGAAAGGGACGGCAGTACTTC. Filled out from reference TRBV9 and TRBJ2-7, the complete variable domain reads DSGVTQTPKHLITATGQRVTLRCSPRSGDLSVYWYQQSLDQGLQFLIQYYNGEERAKGNILERFSAQQFPDLHSELNLSSLELGDSALYFCASSVDRGKGRQYFGPGTRLTVT.

V and J are TRBV19 and TRBJ1-4, with 10 positions matching TRBD1. J was trimmed by 6 bases and V by 7 bases; bases with no gene match: 8. In germline, CDR1 is LNHDA, CDR2 SQIVND (reference sequence). This CDR3 contains 15 residues. CDR3 sequence: CASKLTGTGDEKLFF. As DNA, the CDR3 is TGTGCCAGTAAACTTACCGGGACAGGGGATGAAAAACTGTTTTTT.

The chain combines TRBV7-3 with TRBJ2-2; 9 nucleotides line up with TRBD1. This CDR3 region has 15 residues. Germline V gene lookup returns CDR1 SGHTA and CDR2 FQGTGA. After removal of 5 bases from V and 7 bases from J, the junction contained 8 bases not matched to a gene. This CDR3 is CASSPTDRGGGELFF. The CDR3 coding sequence is TGTGCCAGCAGCCCGACGGACAGGGGTGGCGGGGAGCTGTTTTTT.